A selection of T cell receptor beta chains follows, all from one sample in a study of CD8 T cells in Susac syndrome. TCRdb passed the immunoSEQ multiplex PCR reads through MiXCR, listing each CDR3 protein once. The sample records 150,000 to 200,000 distinct CDR3 sequences, 90% to 95% being singletons. Material for sequencing was CD4+ T cells from PBMCs. These receptors were obtained from a human donor with Susac syndrome. The CDR3 runs from the conserved cysteine through the conserved F or W. Each record gives: V gene, CDR3 length, D gene, J gene, clone size, CDR3 DNA, CDR3 protein. D genes are given only for firm matches. Where a row states a size, it is once, few, many or the class of an expanded clone; other rows omit it.

TRBV12-3/TRBV12-4	14	.	TRBJ2-2	.	TGTGCCAGCAAAGACGGAGCGAACACCGGGGAGCTGTTTTTT	CASKDGANTGELFF
TRBV2	14	TRBD2	TRBJ2-7	.	TGTGCCAGCTCCCAGGGAGGACTAGCGGGAGGGCAGTACTTC	CASSQGGLAGGQYF
TRBV5-1	13	.	TRBJ2-7	.	TGCGCCAGCAGCTTGGGTATTTACTACGAGCAGTACTTC	CASSLGIYYEQYF
TRBV3-1	15	.	TRBJ1-1	.	TGTGCCAGCAGCCAAGATCATTCAATCCCTCAAACCGCTTTCTTT	CASSQDHSIPQTAFF
TRBV5-1	14	.	TRBJ2-1	.	TGCGCCAGCAGCTCATGGCCGGAGAACAATGAGCAGTTCTTC	CASSSWPENNEQFF
TRBV7-3	12	.	TRBJ2-2	once	TGTGCCAGCAGCCTAAACTCCGGGGAGCTGTTTTTT	CASSLNSGELFF
TRBV12-3/TRBV12-4	17	TRBD1	TRBJ1-2	.	TGTGCCAGCAGCCTAACAGGGGGCGCGTCTAGAGACTATGGCTACACCTTC	CASSLTGGASRDYGYTF
TRBV6-5	16	TRBD2	TRBJ2-1	once	TGTGCCAGCAGTTACGACGGCGGGGGAAACGGGAATGAGCAGTTCTTC	CASSYDGGGNGNEQFF
TRBV7-9	13	TRBD2	TRBJ2-5	.	TGTGCCAGCAGGATAGCGGGAGAAGAGACCCAGTACTTC	CASRIAGEETQYF
TRBV28	15	TRBD1	TRBJ1-4	.	TGTGCCAGCAGGCCAGGGACAGGGTTGAGGGAAAAACTGTTTTTT	CASRPGTGLREKLFF
TRBV27	13	.	TRBJ2-3	few	TGTGCCAGCAGTTTATCTTCTATGGATACGCAGTATTTT	CASSLSSMDTQYF
TRBV6-5	17	TRBD2	TRBJ2-6	.	TGTGCCAGCAGTTTGGGCGGGGGGGCTACTGGGGCCAACGTCCTGACTTTC	CASSLGGGATGANVLTF
TRBV5-1	13	TRBD2	TRBJ2-5	.	TGCGCCAGCAGCTCGGGAGGGGGAGAGACCCAGTACTTC	CASSSGGGETQYF
TRBV30	14	TRBD2	TRBJ2-2	.	TGTGCCTGGGAACGGGCGGGGGGGACCGGGGAGCTGTTTTTT	CAWERAGGTGELFF
TRBV12-3/TRBV12-4	15	TRBD2	TRBJ2-2	.	TGTGCCAGCAGTTTTCGGGGGGGCGGGGTCGGGGAGCTGTTTTTT	CASSFRGGGVGELFF
TRBV5-1	14	TRBD1	TRBJ2-5	.	TGCGCCAGCAGCCGGGACAGGGGGCGTGAGACCCAGTACTTC	CASSRDRGRETQYF
TRBV20-1	12	.	TRBJ1-5	.	TGCAGTGCTAGAGTCACCGATCAGCCCCAGCATTTT	CSARVTDQPQHF
TRBV29-1	12	.	TRBJ1-4	once	TGCAGCGTCCGGGACTCTGGAGAAAAACTGTTTTTT	CSVRDSGEKLFF
TRBV10-3	14	TRBD2	TRBJ2-1	.	TGTGCCACCGGGACTAGCGGGGATCGGAATGAGCAGTTCTTC	CATGTSGDRNEQFF
TRBV21-1	15	.	TRBJ1-5	.	TGTGCCAGCAGCTCACCGGGACAGATCAATCAGCCCCAGCATTTT	CASSSPGQINQPQHF
TRBV6-6	13	.	TRBJ2-3	.	TGTGCCAGCATCGAACACTACCCGGATACGCAGTATTTT	CASIEHYPDTQYF
TRBV9	15	TRBD2	TRBJ2-5	.	TGTGCCAGCAGCGTTCAGCGGGGGGGCAGGGAGACCCAGTACTTC	CASSVQRGGRETQYF
TRBV5-1	15	TRBD1	TRBJ2-1	.	TGCGCCAGCAGCTTAGGGACAGGGGGCTTTGATGAGCAGTTCTTC	CASSLGTGGFDEQFF
TRBV10-3	16	TRBD1	TRBJ2-2	.	TGTGCCATCAGTGAGTCGGGGACAGGGAACACCGGGGAGCTGTTTTTT	CAISESGTGNTGELFF
TRBV7-2	16	TRBD1	TRBJ1-5	.	TGTGCCAGCAGCCGAGGGTGGACAGGGAACAATCAGCCCCAGCATTTT	CASSRGWTGNNQPQHF
TRBV20-1	14	.	TRBJ2-5	.	TGCAGTGCTTATATAGGAGTCAAACAAGAGACCCAGTACTTC	CSAYIGVKQETQYF
TRBV18	15	.	TRBJ2-1	.	TGTGCCAGCTCACCACCGGGGCGGGACGGCAATGAGCAGTTCTTC	CASSPPGRDGNEQFF
TRBV6-5	18	TRBD2	TRBJ2-3	.	TGTGCCAGCAGTTACTCCCCTAGCGGGCCCTCTAGCACAGATACGCAGTATTTT	CASSYSPSGPSSTDTQYF
TRBV20-1	14	TRBD2	TRBJ2-1	.	TGCAGTGCTAGAGTTAGACTAGCGGGGGTTGAGCAGTTCTTC	CSARVRLAGVEQFF
TRBV10-3	12	.	TRBJ1-3	.	TGTGCCATCAACAACTCTGGAAACACCATATATTTT	CAINNSGNTIYF
TRBV5-4	15	TRBD1	TRBJ1-1	.	TGTGCCAGCAGCGGGGGGGGACAGAAGAACACTGAAGCTTTCTTT	CASSGGGQKNTEAFF
TRBV7-8	11	.	TRBJ2-1	.	TGTGCCAGCGGACCTTACAATGAGCAGTTCTTC	CASGPYNEQFF
TRBV5-4	14	.	TRBJ2-7	.	TGTGCCAGCAGCTTACAGGGCAGCTCCTACGAGCAGTACTTC	CASSLQGSSYEQYF